These 30 T cell receptor beta chains were all obtained from the same sample, sequenced in a study of identical twins. In TCRdb, the 5' RACE reads were re-called with MiXCR into one record per CDR3 protein. This table has some 1,700,000 distinct CDR3 sequences, under 35% appearing once. Material: cord blood. Receptors originate from a newborn girl in good health.

The V call is TRBV20-1, the J call TRBJ2-7; 10 bases match TRBD2. Germline CDR1 DFQATT, CDR2 SNEGSKA (reference sequence). J lost 0 bases, V lost 3 bases, and 2 bases had no gene match. The CDR3 sequence is 14 residues long. CDR3 DNA sequence: TGCAGTGCTAGGACTAGCGGGCCCTCCTACGAGCAGTACTTC. Protein sequence: CSARTSGPSYEQYF.

V and J are TRBV20-1 and TRBJ1-2; 10 bases fit TRBD1. CDR3 length equals 14 residues. Germline V gene sequence: CDR1 DFQATT, CDR2 SNEGSKA (reference sequence). V lost 3 bases and J lost 7; bases outside the gene matches: 8. CDR3 sequence reads: CSARRRDRGVGYTF. DNA of the CDR3: TGCAGTGCTAGGAGGCGGGACAGGGGTGTTGGCTACACCTTC.

In this sample, this clonotype turned up a few times. The V gene is TRBV11-2, the J gene TRBJ1-2; D is possibly TRBD1 (6 bases). V lost 5 bases and J lost 4, with 14 bases in between. Germline V lookup: CDR1 SGHAT, CDR2 FQNNGV. The CDR3 is 14 amino acids. This CDR3 reads CASSPRAGAYGYTF. In nucleotides, the CDR3 is TGTGCCAGCAGCCCAAGGGCAGGGGCCTATGGCTACACCTTC.

The chain couples TRBV6-2 or TRBV6-3 to TRBJ2-5; 7 bases are shared with TRBD2. With 6 bases clipped from V and 5 bases from J, the junction kept 15 bases outside the gene matches. In germline, CDR1 is MNHEY, CDR2 SVGEGT. The CDR3 consists of 16 residues. This CDR3 reads CASRSRDYRRRETQYF. In nucleotides, the CDR3 is TGTGCCAGCAGAAGCCGGGACTATCGCCGCAGGGAGACCCAGTACTTC.

This clonotype was counted at least ten times. The chain joins TRBV3-1 to TRBJ2-7; D might be TRBD2 (6 bases). This CDR3 comprises 17 residues. V was pared by 0 bases and J by 2 bases, with 17 bases between. From germline, CDR1 is LGHDT and CDR2 YNNKEL (reference sequence). The CDR3: CASSQDYPGVGPYEQYF. The CDR3 region has the DNA TGTGCCAGCAGCCAAGATTATCCGGGAGTAGGCCCCTACGAGCAGTACTTC.

The chain links TRBV12-5 to TRBJ2-3; 12 nucleotides match TRBD1. The CDR3 totals 15 residues. CDR1 and CDR2 from the germline V gene are LGHNT and FRNRAP. V lost 6 bases to trimming and J lost 5 bases; unmatched junction nucleotides: 6. CDR3 nucleotide sequence: TGTGCTAGTGGCCTGGGACAGGGGGCAGGAGATACGCAGTATTTT. Translated, it gives CASGLGQGAGDTQYF.

This clonotype came up a few times. The chain is built from TRBV18 and TRBJ1-1; a weak D match, TRBD1 (6 bases). CDR3 size: 15 residues. The V gene's germline CDR1 is KGHSH and CDR2 LQKENI. The V end lost 2 bases, the J end lost 1 base, and 11 bases lay between the germline ends. The CDR3 region has the DNA TGTGCCAGCTCACCAGGGGGGCCGGGGAACACTGAAGCTTTCTTT. Translated: CASSPGGPGNTEAFF.

The chain links TRBV20-1 to TRBJ2-3; perhaps TRBD2 as D (5 bases). Germline loops: CDR1 DFQATT, CDR2 SNEGSKA (reference sequence). The CDR3 length is 15 residues. Trimming shortened V by 1 base and J by 2 bases, and 13 bases separated the two germline ends. The CDR3 loop is CSARVGRTNTDTQYF. CDR3 sequence (DNA): TGCAGTGCTAGAGTAGGGAGAACCAACACAGATACGCAGTATTTT.

This clonotype appeared a single time. V gene TRBV27 combines with J gene TRBJ2-1; D is perhaps TRBD1 or TRBD2 (6 bases each). TRBJ2-7 matches the DNA end more closely, so the J call is doubtful. CDR3 length: 14 residues. CDR1 is MNHEY, CDR2 SMNVEV, per germline (reference sequence). This CDR3 is CASSPGGGHNEQYF. The CDR3 coding sequence is TGTGCCAGCAGTCCCGGGGGCGGGCACAATGAGCAGTACTTC.

The rearrangement joins TRBV21-1 to TRBJ2-3; no check of the table's D call, TRBD1, against the DNA was made. TRBV21-1 is designated a pseudogene. The CDR3 runs 19 residues. The CDR3 coding sequence is TGTGCCAGCAGCGGCCGAACATCACCGGGACAGGGGAAGACAGATACGCAGTATTTT. The encoded protein is CASSGRTSPGQGKTDTQYF.

This clonotype was seen more than once but under ten times. The chain joins TRBV20-1 to TRBJ2-1; 11 positions match TRBD2. This CDR3 region has 14 residues. Germline loops: CDR1 DFQATT, CDR2 SNEGSKA (reference sequence). The V segment lost 2 bases and the J segment 8 bases; nucleotides outside the gene matches: 5. In nucleotides, the CDR3 is TGCAGTGCTAGACCTAGCGGGAGGCCCCATGAGCAGTTCTTC. This gives the protein CSARPSGRPHEQFF.

V gene TRBV2 combines with J gene TRBJ2-2; 7 nucleotides line up with TRBD2. CDR1 is SNHLY, CDR2 FYNNEI, per germline. With V trimmed by 6 bases and J by 6 bases, 7 bases remained unmatched. CDR3 length equals 14 residues. CDR3 DNA sequence: TGTGCCAGCAGGTCGGGCGGGGGATCCGGGGAGCTGTTTTTT. It encodes CASRSGGGSGELFF.

This clonotype turned up a few times. V and J are TRBV2 and TRBJ1-5; a possible D gene is TRBD1 (5 bases). The CDR3 is made up of 11 amino acids. Deletions cut 7 bases from V and 11 bases from J, with 12 bases between. CDR1 and CDR2 (germline): SNHLY, FYNNEI. CDR3 sequence: CASTWGRTQHF. The CDR3, as DNA: TGTGCCAGCACCTGGGGACGGACCCAGCATTTT.

The chain carries TRBV11-2 and TRBJ2-1, with a tentative D call TRBD1 (5 bases). The CDR3 covers 15 residues. V lost 0 bases and J 9 bases, leaving 15 bases between the germline ends. CDR1 is SGHAT and CDR2 is FQNNGV in the germline V gene. CDR3 in amino acids: CASSLERLWGSEQFF. In DNA, the CDR3 is TGTGCCAGCAGCTTAGAACGGCTATGGGGCAGTGAGCAGTTCTTC.

With regard to this clonotype: With a much larger clone just one base away, this may be a read error. V is TRBV7-2 and J is TRBJ2-4; TRBD1 is a possible D gene (6 bases). The CDR3 extends over 17 amino acids. Germline CDR1 is SGHTA and CDR2 is FQGNSA. Trimming took 1 base from V and 0 from J, leaving 13 bases between them. The CDR3 bases are TGTGCCAGCAGCTTAGGGGGGACAAGATTAGCCAAAAACATTCAGTACTTC. This encodes CASSLGGTRLAKNIQYF.

The chain carries TRBV10-3 and TRBJ2-7; 12 nucleotides agree with TRBD2. Unmatched junction bases numbered 22, after V lost 0 bases and J lost 7 bases. The germline CDR1 and CDR2 sequences are ENHRY and SYGVKD. The CDR3 spans 21 residues. The CDR3 bases are TGTGCCATCAGTGAGTCGATTTGGTCGACTAGCGGGAGACTCGCTTACAATGAGCAGTACTTC. It yields the protein CAISESIWSTSGRLAYNEQYF.

The CDR3 loop reads CASSLTVSLGGYTF. The DNA for the CDR3 is TGTGCCAGCAGTTTAACTGTCAGTCTCGGTGGCTACACCTTC. The chain joins TRBV12-3 or TRBV12-4 to TRBJ1-2; D unclear. The V and J ends lost 2 bases and 7 bases respectively, with 14 bases between them. CDR3 size: 14 residues.

CDR3 sequence reads: CSAREGKGSYEQFF. As DNA, the CDR3 is TGCAGTGCTAGAGAGGGGAAGGGCTCCTACGAGCAGTTCTTC. The chain couples TRBV20-1 to TRBJ2-1, with D hard to call. Germline values: CDR1 DFQATT, CDR2 SNEGSKA (reference sequence). The V end was cut by 0 bases, the J end by 10 bases, with 16 bases between. The CDR3 covers 14 residues.

The chain combines TRBV13 with TRBJ2-7, with D maybe TRBD2 (7 bases). CDR1 and CDR2 (germline): PRHDT, FYEKMQ (reference sequence). V was clipped by 5 bases and J by 0 bases, with 14 bases between them. CDR3 length: 15 residues. The CDR3 spells CASSRAGANSYEQYF. In DNA form, the CDR3 reads TGTGCCAGCAGCCGCGCGGGGGCCAACTCCTACGAGCAGTACTTC. The complete variable domain, with remaining parts taken from reference TRBV13 and TRBJ2-7, reads AAGVIQSPRHLIKEKRETATLKCYPIPRHDTVYWYQQGPGQDPQFLISFYEKMQSDKGSIPDRFSAQQFSDYHSELNMSSLELGDSALYFCASSRAGANSYEQYFGPGTRLTVT.

This chain links TRBV3-1 with TRBJ1-4; no definite D call. There are 14 residues in the CDR3. V lost 3 bases, J lost 4 bases, and 9 bases lay in between. Germline-derived CDR1 and CDR2 are LGHDT and YNNKEL (reference sequence). The CDR3 nucleotides are TGTGCCAGCAGCCATGGGCCCCTTAATGAAAAACTGTTTTTT. Protein product: CASSHGPLNEKLFF.

This clonotype was picked up a small number of times. The chain carries TRBV27 and TRBJ2-4; 7 bases match TRBD1. Looked up from germline, CDR1 is MNHEY and CDR2 is SMNVEV (reference sequence). V shed 5 bases and J 4 bases; nucleotides not matched to a gene: 8. The CDR3 extends over 15 amino acids. Here the CDR3 reads CASSNRGQTKNIQYF. CDR3 sequence (DNA): TGTGCCAGCAGTAACCGGGGACAGACAAAAAACATTCAGTACTTC.

The V gene is TRBV14, the J gene TRBJ1-4, with 9 bases fitting TRBD1. The CDR3 sequence is 17 residues long. Germline trimming cut 0 bases from V and 10 bases from J; bases unmatched to any gene: 12. Germline CDR1 SGHDN, CDR2 FVKESK. The CDR3: CASSQERGGTGLGKLFF. The CDR3, as DNA: TGTGCCAGCAGCCAAGAACGTGGCGGGACAGGGCTTGGAAAACTGTTTTTT.

V and J are TRBV20-1 and TRBJ2-7; D assignment may be TRBD1 or TRBD2 (6 bases each). This CDR3 has 14 amino acids. CDR1 is DFQATT and CDR2 is SNEGSKA in the germline V gene (reference sequence). V shed 4 bases and J shed 1 base, with 14 bases lying between them. DNA for the CDR3: TGCAGTGCTACAGACCAGGGGAGGTCCTACGAGCAGTACTTC. Protein product: CSATDQGRSYEQYF.

Points on this clonotype: This could be a read error, since a much larger clone is one nucleotide away. This chain joins TRBV4-2 and TRBJ2-1; TRBD2 aligns across 9 bases. CDR3 length: 14 amino acids. From germline, CDR1 is LGHNA and CDR2 YNFKEQ. The CDR3 nucleotides read TGTGCCGGCAGCCAAGAGATAGCGGGAGATGAGCAGTTCTTC. Translated: CAGSQEIAGDEQFF.

This chain uses TRBV20-1 with TRBJ2-1; possibly TRBD1 for D (6 bases). This CDR3 has 16 residues. The germline V gene has CDR1 DFQATT and CDR2 SNEGSKA (reference sequence). V was clipped by 0 bases and J by 6 bases, with 18 bases between them. DNA of the CDR3: TGCAGTGCTAGAGAATCGAACAAAGGGGGTGGCAATGAGCAGTTCTTC. It codes for CSARESNKGGGNEQFF.

This clonotype was seen a handful of times. This chain uses TRBV7-6 with TRBJ1-2; 8 bases are shared with TRBD1. The V gene's germline CDR1 is SGHVS and CDR2 FNYEAQ. The CDR3 has 15 amino acids. Losses at the gene ends were 5 bases for V and 2 bases for J; bases not matched to a gene: 7. CDR3: CASSPEDRVNYGYTF. CDR3 DNA sequence: TGTGCCAGCAGCCCCGAGGACAGGGTAAACTATGGCTACACCTTC.

V is TRBV4-1 and J is TRBJ1-1; D unresolved. Trimming left V 4 bases short and J 1 base short, with 13 bases between. The CDR3 runs to 15 residues. The germline gives CDR1 MGHRA, CDR2 YSYEKL. The CDR3 coding sequence is TGCGCCAGCAGCCGTCCAAGTAACAAGAACACTGAAGCTTTCTTT. Encoded protein: CASSRPSNKNTEAFF.

The J gene is TRBJ2-6, the V gene TRBV18; perhaps TRBD1 as D (6 bases). This CDR3 contains 16 residues. CDR1 and CDR2 from the germline V gene are KGHSH and LQKENI. V dropped 3 bases and J dropped 0 bases, with 9 bases sitting between them. The CDR3 DNA follows: TGTGCCAGCTCACCCAGACAGGCCTCTGGGGCCAACGTCCTGACTTTC. This gives the protein CASSPRQASGANVLTF.

This chain connects TRBV5-1 to TRBJ1-2; the D gene is possibly TRBD1 (5 bases). Germline V gives CDR1 SGHRS, CDR2 YFSETQ. Deletions cut 0 bases from V and 0 bases from J, with 12 bases between. The CDR3 has 16 residues. The CDR3 loop is CASSLAEMDTNYGYTF. Written as DNA, the CDR3 is TGCGCCAGCAGCTTGGCCGAGATGGACACTAACTATGGCTACACCTTC.

The chain joins TRBV9 to TRBJ2-7; TRBD2 matches 9 bases. The ends lost 0 bases at V and 0 bases at J; junction bases unmatched: 4. Per germline, CDR1 SGDLS and CDR2 YYNGEE. This CDR3 has 16 amino acids. In DNA form, the CDR3 reads TGTGCCAGCAGCGTAGCCGTACTAGCGGGCTCCTACGAGCAGTACTTC. Translated, it gives CASSVAVLAGSYEQYF. The full variable domain, in which reference TRBV9 and TRBJ2-7 provide the parts outside the CDR3, is DSGVTQTPKHLITATGQRVTLRCSPRSGDLSVYWYQQSLDQGLQFLIQYYNGEERAKGNILERFSAQQFPDLHSELNLSSLELGDSALYFCASSVAVLAGSYEQYFGPGTRLTVT.